These 15 T cell receptor beta chains came from one sample sequenced in a study of OX40 agonist ivuxolimab in advanced cancers. The method was immunoSEQ multiplex PCR; TCRdb's version includes in-frame clones alone and lacks a portion of them. Of 75,000 or so clones in the sample, approximately 84% were seen once. Source: CD4+ or CD8+ T cells sorted from blood, taken in a trial of the OX40 agonist ivuxolimab. The origin of the receptors is an adult with an advanced solid tumor such as melanoma, head and neck, liver or kidney cancer.

This clone was seen a handful of times. V usage is TRBV18 and J usage is TRBJ2-7; 7 bases map to TRBD2. CDR3 size: 15 residues. V lost 3 bases, J lost 1 base, and 6 bases stayed unmatched. The germline V gene has CDR1 KGHSH and CDR2 LQKENI. The CDR3 is CASSPSGLTSYEQYF. The CDR3 bases are TGTGCCAGCTCACCGTCGGGACTAACTTCCTACGAGCAGTACTTC.

The rearrangement joins TRBV11-3 to TRBJ2-5; 8 bases agree with TRBD2. V shed 5 bases, J shed 2 bases, and the junction held 10 bases outside the gene matches. Per germline, CDR1 SGHNT and CDR2 YENEEA. There are 16 residues in the CDR3. CDR3 sequence reads: CASSEVFRGGQETQYF. The CDR3 region has the DNA TGTGCCAGCAGCGAAGTATTCCGGGGGGGACAAGAGACCCAGTACTTC.

This chain connects TRBV19 to TRBJ1-1; D gene uncertain. Looked up from germline, CDR1 is LNHDA and CDR2 is SQIVND (reference sequence). V was cut by 8 bases and J by 0 bases, with 10 bases left in between. This CDR3 is 13 amino acids long. Written as DNA, the CDR3 is TGTGCCAGTCAGGTGGGATTGAACACTGAAGCTTTCTTT. Encoded protein: CASQVGLNTEAFF. Supplemented by reference TRBV19 and TRBJ1-1, the full variable domain reads DGGITQSPKYLFRKEGQNVTLSCEQNLNHDAMYWYRQDPGQGLRLIYYSQIVNDFQKGDIAEGYSVSREKKESFPLTVTSAQKNPTAFYLCASQVGLNTEAFFGQGTRLTVV.

This chain uses TRBV2 with TRBJ1-2; 8 bases match TRBD1. In germline, CDR1 is SNHLY, CDR2 FYNNEI. The length of the CDR3 is 13 residues. The ends lost 5 bases at V and 6 bases at J; junction bases unmatched: 5. In nucleotides, the CDR3 is TGTGCCAGCAGTCGGGACAGGTGGGATGGCTACACCTTC. Protein product: CASSRDRWDGYTF.

The J gene is TRBJ2-2, the V gene TRBV27, with D perhaps given as TRBD1 or TRBD2 (5 bases each). The CDR3 length is 15 residues. V lost 3 bases to trimming and J lost 3 bases, with 11 bases between them. Per germline, CDR1 MNHEY and CDR2 SMNVEV (reference sequence). The CDR3: CASSLKWGYTGELFF. CDR3 nucleotides: TGTGCCAGCAGTTTGAAGTGGGGGTACACCGGGGAGCTGTTTTTT.

CDR3 amino acids: CATSRDVIIEKLFF. The CDR3 coding sequence is TGTGCCACCAGCAGAGATGTTATCATTGAAAAACTGTTTTTT. The rearrangement uses TRBV15 and TRBJ1-4; D is unresolved. The CDR3 contains 14 residues. The V gene's germline CDR1 is LNHNV and CDR2 YYDKDF (reference sequence). Trimming removed 0 bases at V and 7 bases at J, with 9 bases between.

This clone was seen more than once but under ten times. The J gene is TRBJ2-7, the V gene TRBV27; 12 nucleotides agree with TRBD2. Germline loops: CDR1 MNHEY, CDR2 SMNVEV (reference sequence). The CDR3 is 16 amino acids. The ends lost 5 bases at V and 1 base at J; junction bases unmatched: 6. The CDR3 DNA is TGTGCCAGCAGTACTTTTACTAGCGGGAGGTCCTACGAGCAGTACTTC. Encoded protein: CASSTFTSGRSYEQYF.

The chain is built from TRBV5-6 and TRBJ2-1, with D possibly being TRBD2 (7 bases). V lost 1 base and J 2 bases, leaving 16 bases between the germline ends. The CDR3 is 17 amino acids. Looked up from germline, CDR1 is SGHDT and CDR2 is YYEEEE. The CDR3 nucleotides are TGTGCCAGCAGCTTGTTAGGGGGGGCTGACGCCTACAATGAGCAGTTCTTC. Translating it yields CASSLLGGADAYNEQFF.

The rearrangement uses TRBV15 and TRBJ2-1; 9 bases are shared with TRBD2. The CDR3 length is 18 residues. The V and J ends lost 4 bases and 0 bases, in that order; junction bases with no gene match: 10. Looked up from germline, CDR1 is LNHNV and CDR2 is YYDKDF (reference sequence). This CDR3 reads CATSTPGAGGSSYNEQFF. The CDR3 DNA reads TGTGCCACCAGCACCCCCGGGGCGGGAGGGAGCTCCTACAATGAGCAGTTCTTC.

The chain couples TRBV18 to TRBJ2-5, with TRBD2 identical over 8 bases. Germline CDR1 is KGHSH and CDR2 is LQKENI. The CDR3 has 17 amino acids. V was pared by 2 bases and J by 5 bases, with 13 bases of the junction left unmatched. The CDR3 sequence is CASSPGGSGTTWETQYF. The DNA for the CDR3 is TGTGCCAGCTCACCAGGTGGTAGCGGGACGACGTGGGAGACCCAGTACTTC.

The rearrangement joins TRBV11-2 to TRBJ2-5, with no clear D. Deletions cut 0 bases from V and 4 bases from J, with 9 bases between. The germline gives CDR1 SGHAT, CDR2 FQNNGV. The CDR3 consists of 14 residues. DNA of the CDR3: TGTGCCAGCAGCTTAGATGGGGTAGCAGAGACCCAGTACTTC. It is translated as CASSLDGVAETQYF. The full variable domain, completed using reference TRBV11-2 and TRBJ2-5, is EAGVAQSPRYKIIEKRQSVAFWCNPISGHATLYWYQQILGQGPKLLIQFQNNGVVDDSQLPKDRFSAERLKGVDSTLKIQPAKLEDSAVYLCASSLDGVAETQYFGPGTRLLVL.

In its sample, this clone was seen a few times. The chain combines TRBV7-2 with TRBJ1-1, with D unresolved. Germline assignment: CDR1 SGHTA and CDR2 FQGNSA. The V end was cut by 1 base, the J end by 6 bases, with 9 bases between. This CDR3 comprises 13 residues. The CDR3 region is CASSLELRSEAFF. The DNA of the CDR3 is TGTGCCAGCAGCTTAGAGTTGCGTTCTGAAGCTTTCTTT.

This clone was picked up one time. The chain carries TRBV4-2 and TRBJ2-1; D is unresolved. The CDR3 loop spans 13 amino acids. The germline V and J ends were trimmed by 4 bases and 5 bases, with 9 bases remaining between them. CDR1 is LGHNA, CDR2 YNFKEQ, per germline. The CDR3 DNA is TGTGCCAGCAGCCGAGATGGGAACAATGAGCAGTTCTTC. Translating it yields CASSRDGNNEQFF.

The J gene is TRBJ2-2, the V gene TRBV2; 8 bases line up with TRBD1. Germline V gene sequence: CDR1 SNHLY, CDR2 FYNNEI. V shed 3 bases, J shed 1 base, and the junction held 4 bases outside the gene matches. There are 16 residues in the CDR3. CDR3 bases: TGTGCCAGCAGTGACCCGGGACAGGTGAACACCGGGGAGCTGTTTTTT. The encoded protein is CASSDPGQVNTGELFF.

V gene TRBV19 combines with J gene TRBJ1-6; tentatively, D is TRBD1 (5 bases). This CDR3 is 13 amino acids long. The germline V gene encodes CDR1 LNHDA and CDR2 SQIVND (reference sequence). V lost 3 bases to trimming and J lost 10 bases, with 10 bases between them. For the CDR3, the DNA is TGTGCCAGTAGTATTGGGGGTCAGTCACCCCTCCACTTT. Its protein is CASSIGGQSPLHF. Variable domain in full (rest from reference TRBV19 and TRBJ1-6): DGGITQSPKYLFRKEGQNVTLSCEQNLNHDAMYWYRQDPGQGLRLIYYSQIVNDFQKGDIAEGYSVSREKKESFPLTVTSAQKNPTAFYLCASSIGGQSPLHFGNGTRLTVT.